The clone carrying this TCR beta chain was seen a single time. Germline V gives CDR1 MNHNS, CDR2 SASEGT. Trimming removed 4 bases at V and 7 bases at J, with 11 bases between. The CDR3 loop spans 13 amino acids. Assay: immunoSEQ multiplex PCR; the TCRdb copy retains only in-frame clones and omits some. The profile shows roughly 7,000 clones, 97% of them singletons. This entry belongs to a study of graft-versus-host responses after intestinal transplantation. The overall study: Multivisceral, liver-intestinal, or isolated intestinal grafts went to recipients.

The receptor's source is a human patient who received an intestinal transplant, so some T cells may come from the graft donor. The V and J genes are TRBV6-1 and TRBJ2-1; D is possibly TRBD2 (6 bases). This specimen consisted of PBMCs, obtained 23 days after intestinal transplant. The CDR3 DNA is TGTGCCAGCAGTGTCCCAGGGAGGAATGAGCAGTTCTTC. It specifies CASSVPGRNEQFF.